This TCR beta chain was retrieved from a study of T-cell reconstitution after alpha-beta-depleted transplantation in children (dated by TCRdb to the mid-2010s). Describing the broader study: Using TCR repertoire profiling, the study quantitatively followed how T-cell immune reconstitution unfolded in children after TCRalphabeta/CD19-depleted allogeneic hematopoietic cell transplantation.

V is pared back by 5 bases and J by 5 bases, with 18 bases lying between the germline termini. Via the germline V gene (reference sequence), CDR1 is SEHNR and CDR2 FQNEAQ. The CDR3 measures 15 amino acids from cysteine to phenylalanine. Only the CDR3 DNA is retained, 45 bases long and in frame from the first base. Library method: PCR. TCRdb names Illumina HiSeq 2500 as the instrument used. To normalize quantification of the TCRbeta repertoire, the TCR libraries were built with molecular barcoding that relied on unique molecular identifiers. The public reads were quality trimmed at Q25 with fastp and then assembled into clones with MiXCR by TCRdb, keeping productive beta chains. Every distinct CDR3 protein forms one entry, paired with its most common genes and DNA. Present in this sample are 750,000 to 950,000 distinct CDR3 sequences, roughly 15% of which were seen just once. Around 5% of the sample lies in the top ten.

This clonotype was seen at least ten times. Which antigen it targets is not known. It has no much larger one-base neighbor in the sample; base qualities were not kept. Broad study findings and their caveats: Over subsequent months, a decline in hyperexpanded clone frequencies was noted, and after one year, T-cell counts and TCRbeta diversity were mostly ascribed to newly produced T cells. The high TCRbeta diversity at day 60 in some patients was ascribed to recipient T cells and intrathymic progenitors that had survived conditioning. About two months after transplant, the apparently early recovery of alphabetaT-cell counts reportedly depended on just several hundred clones that had expanded rapidly and came from non-depleted graft cells.

The sample's treatment or condition label, in plain terms: allogeneic hematopoietic cell transplantation with graft depleted of TCRalphabeta T cells and CD19 B cells. TCRalphabeta/CD19-depleted allogeneic hematopoietic cell grafts were given to the transplant recipients, all of whom were children. This specimen consisted of PBMCs, mostly from graft donor cells, obtained 360 days after TCRalphabeta/CD19-depleted stem cell transplant. The chain is encoded by TRBV7-9 joined to TRBJ2-5; a tentative D call is TRBD1 (6 bases match). The TCR was taken from a male patient aged 5 to 17 who had a stem cell transplant for acute lymphoblastic leukemia, so the T cells may come from the graft donor. The CDR3 reads as follows: CASSLTGNRGETQYF. DNA sequence: TGTGCCAGCAGCCTAACAGGGAACCGAGGGGAGACCCAGTACTTC.